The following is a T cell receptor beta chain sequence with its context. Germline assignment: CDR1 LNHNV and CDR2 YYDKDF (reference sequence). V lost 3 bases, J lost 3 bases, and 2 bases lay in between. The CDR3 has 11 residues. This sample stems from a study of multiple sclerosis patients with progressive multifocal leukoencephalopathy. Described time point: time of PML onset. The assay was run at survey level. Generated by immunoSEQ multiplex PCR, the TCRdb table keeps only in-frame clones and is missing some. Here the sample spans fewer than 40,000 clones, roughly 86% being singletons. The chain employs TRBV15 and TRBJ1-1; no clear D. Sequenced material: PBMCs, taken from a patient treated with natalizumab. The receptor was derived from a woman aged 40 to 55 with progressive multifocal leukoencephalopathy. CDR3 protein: CATSRDTEAFF. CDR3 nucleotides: TGTGCCACCAGCAGGGACACTGAAGCTTTCTTT.